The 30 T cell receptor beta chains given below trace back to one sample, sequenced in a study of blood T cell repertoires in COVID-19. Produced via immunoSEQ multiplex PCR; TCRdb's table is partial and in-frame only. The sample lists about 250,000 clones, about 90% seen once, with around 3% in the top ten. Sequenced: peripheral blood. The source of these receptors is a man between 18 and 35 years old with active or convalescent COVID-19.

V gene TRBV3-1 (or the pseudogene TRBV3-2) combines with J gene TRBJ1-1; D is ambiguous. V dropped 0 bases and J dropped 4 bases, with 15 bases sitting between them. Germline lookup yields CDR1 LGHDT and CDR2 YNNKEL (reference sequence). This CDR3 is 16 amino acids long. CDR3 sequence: CASSQDYPELGTEAFF. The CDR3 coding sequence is TGTGCCAGCAGCCAAGATTATCCGGAGTTGGGCACTGAAGCTTTCTTT.

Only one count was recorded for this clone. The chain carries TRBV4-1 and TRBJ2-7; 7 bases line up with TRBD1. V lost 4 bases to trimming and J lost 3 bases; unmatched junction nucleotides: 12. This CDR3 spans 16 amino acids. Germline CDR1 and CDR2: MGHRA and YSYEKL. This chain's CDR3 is CASSLAPGTEIYEQYF. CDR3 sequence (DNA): TGCGCCAGCAGCCTTGCTCCCGGGACAGAGATCTACGAGCAGTACTTC.

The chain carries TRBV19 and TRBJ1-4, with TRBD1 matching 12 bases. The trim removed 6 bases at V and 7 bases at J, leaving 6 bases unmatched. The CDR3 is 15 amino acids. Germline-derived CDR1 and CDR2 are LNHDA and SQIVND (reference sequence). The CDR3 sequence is CASRPRDRGREKLFF. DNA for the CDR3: TGTGCCAGTAGGCCGCGGGACAGGGGGCGTGAAAAACTGTTTTTT.

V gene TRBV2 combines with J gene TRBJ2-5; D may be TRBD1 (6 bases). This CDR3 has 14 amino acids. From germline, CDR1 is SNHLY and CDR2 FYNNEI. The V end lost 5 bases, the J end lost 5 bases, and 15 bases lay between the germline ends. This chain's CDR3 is CASSTARGGETQYF. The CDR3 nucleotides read TGTGCCAGCAGTACGGCCAGGGGCGGGGAGACCCAGTACTTC.

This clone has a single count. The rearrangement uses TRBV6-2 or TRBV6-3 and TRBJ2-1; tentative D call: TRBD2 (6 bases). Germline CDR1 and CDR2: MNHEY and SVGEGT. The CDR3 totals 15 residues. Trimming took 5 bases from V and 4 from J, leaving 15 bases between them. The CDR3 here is CASSKISGVYNEQFF. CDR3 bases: TGTGCCAGCAGTAAGATTAGCGGAGTGTACAATGAGCAGTTCTTC.

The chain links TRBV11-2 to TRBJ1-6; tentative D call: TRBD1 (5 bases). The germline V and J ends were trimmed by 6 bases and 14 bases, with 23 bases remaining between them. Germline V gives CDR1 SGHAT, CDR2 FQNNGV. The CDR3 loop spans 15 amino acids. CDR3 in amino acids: CASSLINARGGALHF. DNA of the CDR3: TGTGCCAGCAGTCTTATTAACGCCCGGGGAGGGGCCCTCCACTTT.

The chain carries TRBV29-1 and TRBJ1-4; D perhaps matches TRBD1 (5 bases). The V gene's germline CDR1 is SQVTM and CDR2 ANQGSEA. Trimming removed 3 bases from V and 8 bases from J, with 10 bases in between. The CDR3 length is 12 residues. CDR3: CSVEGRGEKLFF. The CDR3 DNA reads TGCAGCGTTGAGGGACGGGGGGAAAAACTGTTTTTT.

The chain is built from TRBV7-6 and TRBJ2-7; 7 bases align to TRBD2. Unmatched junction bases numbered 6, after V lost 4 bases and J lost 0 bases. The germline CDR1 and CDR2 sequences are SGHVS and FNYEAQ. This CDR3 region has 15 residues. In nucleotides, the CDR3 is TGTGCCAGCAGCTCCGAAAGCGGGACCTCCTACGAGCAGTACTTC. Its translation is CASSSESGTSYEQYF.

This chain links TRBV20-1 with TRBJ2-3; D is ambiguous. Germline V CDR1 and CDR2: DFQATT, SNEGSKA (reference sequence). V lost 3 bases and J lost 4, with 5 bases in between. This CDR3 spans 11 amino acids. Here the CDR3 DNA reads TGCAGTGCTAGTGGGCCAGATACGCAGTATTTT. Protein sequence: CSASGPDTQYF.

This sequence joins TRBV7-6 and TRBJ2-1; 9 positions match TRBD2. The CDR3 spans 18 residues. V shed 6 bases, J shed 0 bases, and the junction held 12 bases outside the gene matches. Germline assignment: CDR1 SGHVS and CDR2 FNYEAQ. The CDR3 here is CASRGTLAGPSSYNEQFF. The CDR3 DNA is TGTGCCAGCAGAGGGACTCTAGCGGGGCCGAGCTCCTACAATGAGCAGTTCTTC.

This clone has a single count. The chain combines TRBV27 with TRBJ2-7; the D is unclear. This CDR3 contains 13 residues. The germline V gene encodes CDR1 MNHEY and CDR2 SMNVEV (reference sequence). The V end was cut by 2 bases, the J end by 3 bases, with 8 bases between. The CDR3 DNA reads TGTGCCAGCAGTTTAGAGGAGCACTACGAGCAGTACTTC. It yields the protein CASSLEEHYEQYF.

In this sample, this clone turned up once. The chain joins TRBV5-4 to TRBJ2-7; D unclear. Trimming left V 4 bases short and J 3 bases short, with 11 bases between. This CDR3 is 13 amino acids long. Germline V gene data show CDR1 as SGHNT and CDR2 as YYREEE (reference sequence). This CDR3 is CASSVDKDYEQYF. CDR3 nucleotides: TGTGCCAGCAGCGTAGACAAGGACTACGAGCAGTACTTC.

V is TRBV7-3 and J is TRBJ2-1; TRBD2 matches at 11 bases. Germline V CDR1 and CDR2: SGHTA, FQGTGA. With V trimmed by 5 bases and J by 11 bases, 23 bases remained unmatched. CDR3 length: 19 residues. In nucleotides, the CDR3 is TGTGCCAGCAGCGGCGAGTCCGAGACTAGCGGGAAAAGGGGTCGGCAGCAGTTCTTC. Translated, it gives CASSGESETSGKRGRQQFF.

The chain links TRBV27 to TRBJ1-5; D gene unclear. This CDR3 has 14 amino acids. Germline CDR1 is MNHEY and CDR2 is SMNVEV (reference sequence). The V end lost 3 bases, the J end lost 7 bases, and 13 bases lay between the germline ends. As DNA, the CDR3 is TGTGCCAGCAGTTTTACGGGGAAAGACCAGCCCCAGCATTTT. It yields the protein CASSFTGKDQPQHF.

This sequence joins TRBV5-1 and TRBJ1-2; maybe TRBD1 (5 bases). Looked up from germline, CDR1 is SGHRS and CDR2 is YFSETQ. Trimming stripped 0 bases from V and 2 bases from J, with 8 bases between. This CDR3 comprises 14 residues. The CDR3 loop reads CASSLGQLNYGYTF. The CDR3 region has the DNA TGCGCCAGCAGCTTGGGACAGTTGAACTATGGCTACACCTTC.

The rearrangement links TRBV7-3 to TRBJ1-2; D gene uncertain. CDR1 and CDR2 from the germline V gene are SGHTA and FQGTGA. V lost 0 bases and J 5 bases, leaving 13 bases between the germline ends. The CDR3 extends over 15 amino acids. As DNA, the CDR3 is TGTGCCAGCAGCTTAACGCCAGGATCCCTATATGGCTACACCTTC. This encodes CASSLTPGSLYGYTF. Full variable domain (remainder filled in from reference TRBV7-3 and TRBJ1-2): GAGVSQTPSNKVTEKGKYVELRCDPISGHTALYWYRQSLGQGPEFLIYFQGTGAADDSGLPNDRFFAVRPEGSVSTLKIQRTERGDSAVYLCASSLTPGSLYGYTFGSGTRLTVV.

The CDR3 coding sequence is TGTGCCAGCAGCCCGGGGAGGAGCACTGAAGCTTTCTTT. It codes for CASSPGRSTEAFF. The chain employs TRBV28 and TRBJ1-1; D is uncertain. Trimming removed 6 bases from V and 4 bases from J, with 12 bases in between. Looked up from germline, CDR1 is MDHEN and CDR2 is SYDVKM. The CDR3 is 13 amino acids.

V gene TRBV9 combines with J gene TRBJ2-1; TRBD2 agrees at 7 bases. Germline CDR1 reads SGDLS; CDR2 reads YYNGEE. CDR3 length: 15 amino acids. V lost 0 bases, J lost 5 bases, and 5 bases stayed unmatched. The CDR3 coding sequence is TGTGCCAGCAGCGTAGCCCCTAGCGGAGACAATGAGCAGTTCTTC. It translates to CASSVAPSGDNEQFF.

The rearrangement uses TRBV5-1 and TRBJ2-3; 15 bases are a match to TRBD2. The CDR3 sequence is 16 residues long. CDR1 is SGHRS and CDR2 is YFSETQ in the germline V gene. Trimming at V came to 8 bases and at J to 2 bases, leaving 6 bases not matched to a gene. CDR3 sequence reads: CASGLAGGPSTDTQYF. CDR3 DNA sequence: TGCGCCAGTGGACTAGCGGGAGGGCCGTCCACAGATACGCAGTATTTT.

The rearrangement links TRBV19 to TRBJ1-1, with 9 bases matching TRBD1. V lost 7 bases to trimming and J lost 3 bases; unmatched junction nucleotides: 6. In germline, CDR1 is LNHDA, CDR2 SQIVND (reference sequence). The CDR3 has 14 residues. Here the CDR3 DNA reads TGTGCCAGTATCCTGGGACAGGGCGACACTGAAGCTTTCTTT. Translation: CASILGQGDTEAFF.

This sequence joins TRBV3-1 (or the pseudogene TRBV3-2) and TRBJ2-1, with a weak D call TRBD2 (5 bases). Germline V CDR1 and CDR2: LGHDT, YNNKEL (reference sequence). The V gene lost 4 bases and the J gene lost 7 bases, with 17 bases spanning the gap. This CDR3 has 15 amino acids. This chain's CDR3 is CASSRLSGAINEQFF. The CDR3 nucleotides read TGTGCCAGCAGCCGACTATCCGGTGCGATTAATGAGCAGTTCTTC.

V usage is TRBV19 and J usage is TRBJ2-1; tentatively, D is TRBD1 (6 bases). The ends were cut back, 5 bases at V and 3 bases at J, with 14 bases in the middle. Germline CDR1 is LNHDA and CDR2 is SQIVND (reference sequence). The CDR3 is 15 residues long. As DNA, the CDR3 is TGTGCCAGTAGTCTACTGGACAGTCTCTACAATGAGCAGTTCTTC. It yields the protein CASSLLDSLYNEQFF.

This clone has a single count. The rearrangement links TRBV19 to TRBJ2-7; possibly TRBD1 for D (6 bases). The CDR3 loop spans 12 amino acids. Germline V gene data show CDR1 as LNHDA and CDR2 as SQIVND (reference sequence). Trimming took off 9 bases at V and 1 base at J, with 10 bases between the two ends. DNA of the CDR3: TGTGCCAGCTCAGGGGTATCCTACGAGCAGTACTTC. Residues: CASSGVSYEQYF.

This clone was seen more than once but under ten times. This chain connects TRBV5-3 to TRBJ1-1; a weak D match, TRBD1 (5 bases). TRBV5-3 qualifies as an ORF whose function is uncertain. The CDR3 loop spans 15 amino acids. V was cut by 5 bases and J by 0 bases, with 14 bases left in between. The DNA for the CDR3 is TGTGCCAGAAGGGAACGACAGCGATTGAACACTGAAGCTTTCTTT. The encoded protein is CARRERQRLNTEAFF.

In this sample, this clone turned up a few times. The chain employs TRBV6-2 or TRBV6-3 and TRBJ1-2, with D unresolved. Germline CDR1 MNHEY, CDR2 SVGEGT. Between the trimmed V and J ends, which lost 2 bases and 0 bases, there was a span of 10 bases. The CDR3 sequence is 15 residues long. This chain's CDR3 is CASSYGLVTNYGYTF. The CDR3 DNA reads TGTGCCAGCAGTTACGGGCTGGTGACTAACTATGGCTACACCTTC.

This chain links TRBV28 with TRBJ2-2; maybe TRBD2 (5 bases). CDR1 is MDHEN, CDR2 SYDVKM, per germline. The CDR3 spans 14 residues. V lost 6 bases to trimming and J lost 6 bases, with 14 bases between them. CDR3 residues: CASSRGVSSGELFF. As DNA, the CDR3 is TGTGCCAGCAGCCGGGGAGTTTCCTCCGGGGAGCTGTTTTTT.

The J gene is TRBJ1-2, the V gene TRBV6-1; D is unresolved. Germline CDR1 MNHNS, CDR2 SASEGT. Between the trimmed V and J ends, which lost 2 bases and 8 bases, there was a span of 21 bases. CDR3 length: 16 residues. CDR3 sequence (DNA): TGTGCCAGCAGTGAAATGTTCCAGACACCCACGTGGGGCTACACCTTC. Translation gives CASSEMFQTPTWGYTF.

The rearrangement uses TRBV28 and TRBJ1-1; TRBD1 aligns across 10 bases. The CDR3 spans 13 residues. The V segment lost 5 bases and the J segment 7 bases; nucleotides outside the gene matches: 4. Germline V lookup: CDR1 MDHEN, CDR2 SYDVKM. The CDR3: CASSLDRGLEAFF. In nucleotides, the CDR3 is TGTGCCAGCAGTCTAGACAGGGGGCTTGAAGCTTTCTTT. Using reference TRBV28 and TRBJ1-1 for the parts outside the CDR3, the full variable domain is DVKVTQSSRYLVKRTGEKVFLECVQDMDHENMFWYRQDPGLGLRLIYFSYDVKMKEKGDIPEGYSVSREKKERFSLILESASTNQTSMYLCASSLDRGLEAFFGQGTRLTVV.

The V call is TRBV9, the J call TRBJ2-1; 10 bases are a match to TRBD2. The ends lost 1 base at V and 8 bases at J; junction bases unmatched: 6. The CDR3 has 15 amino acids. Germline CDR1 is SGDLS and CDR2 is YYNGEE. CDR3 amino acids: CASSVQAGGPDEQFF. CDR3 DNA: TGTGCCAGCAGCGTACAAGCGGGAGGGCCCGATGAGCAGTTCTTC. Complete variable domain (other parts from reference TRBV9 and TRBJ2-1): DSGVTQTPKHLITATGQRVTLRCSPRSGDLSVYWYQQSLDQGLQFLIQYYNGEERAKGNILERFSAQQFPDLHSELNLSSLELGDSALYFCASSVQAGGPDEQFFGPGTRLTVL.

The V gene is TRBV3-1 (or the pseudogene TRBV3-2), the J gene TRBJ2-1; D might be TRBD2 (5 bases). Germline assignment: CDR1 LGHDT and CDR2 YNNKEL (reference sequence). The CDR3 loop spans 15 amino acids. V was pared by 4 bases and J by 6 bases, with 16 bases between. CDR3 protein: CASSRPRVTSNEQFF. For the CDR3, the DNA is TGTGCCAGCAGCCGCCCGCGGGTGACCTCCAATGAGCAGTTCTTC.